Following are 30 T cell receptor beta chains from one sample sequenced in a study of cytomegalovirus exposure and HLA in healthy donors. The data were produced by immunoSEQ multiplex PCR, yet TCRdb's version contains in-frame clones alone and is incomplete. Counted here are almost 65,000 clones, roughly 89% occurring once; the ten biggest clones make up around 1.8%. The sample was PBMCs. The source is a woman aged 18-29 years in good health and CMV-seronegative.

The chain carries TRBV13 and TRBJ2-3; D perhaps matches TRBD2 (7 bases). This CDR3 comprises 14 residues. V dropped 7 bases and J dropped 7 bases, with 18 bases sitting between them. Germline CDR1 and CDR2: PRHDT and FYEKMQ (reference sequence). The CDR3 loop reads CASKVGGASYTQYF. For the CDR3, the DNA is TGTGCCAGCAAAGTTGGGGGGGCCAGTTATACGCAGTATTTT. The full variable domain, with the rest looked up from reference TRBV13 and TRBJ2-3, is AAGVIQSPRHLIKEKRETATLKCYPIPRHDTVYWYQQGPGQDPQFLISFYEKMQSDKGSIPDRFSAQQFSDYHSELNMSSLELGDSALYFCASKVGGASYTQYFGPGTRLTVL.

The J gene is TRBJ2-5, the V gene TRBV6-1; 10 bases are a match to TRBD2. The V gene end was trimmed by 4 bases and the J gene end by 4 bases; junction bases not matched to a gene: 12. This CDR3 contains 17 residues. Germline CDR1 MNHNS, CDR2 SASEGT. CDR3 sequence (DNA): TGTGCCAGCAGTGGACGACGGCTAGCGGGGGTTGTAGAGACCCAGTACTTC. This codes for CASSGRRLAGVVETQYF.

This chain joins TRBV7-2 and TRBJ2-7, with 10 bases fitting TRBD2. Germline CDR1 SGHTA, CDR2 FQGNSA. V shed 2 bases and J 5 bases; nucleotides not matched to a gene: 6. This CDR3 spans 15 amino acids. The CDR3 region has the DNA TGTGCCAGCAGCTTACTGCCGCTAGCGGGGGACGAGCAGTACTTC. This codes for CASSLLPLAGDEQYF.

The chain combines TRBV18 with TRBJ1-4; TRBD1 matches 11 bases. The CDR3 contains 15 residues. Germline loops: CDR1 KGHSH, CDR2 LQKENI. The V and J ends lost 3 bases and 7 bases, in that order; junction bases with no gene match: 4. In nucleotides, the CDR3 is TGTGCCAGCTCACCCCGGACAGGGGGCGGTGAAAAACTGTTTTTT. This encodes CASSPRTGGGEKLFF.

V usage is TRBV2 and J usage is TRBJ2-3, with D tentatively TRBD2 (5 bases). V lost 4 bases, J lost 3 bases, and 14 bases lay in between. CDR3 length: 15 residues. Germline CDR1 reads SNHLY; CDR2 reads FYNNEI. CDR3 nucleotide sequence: TGTGCCAGCAGTGTAGAATTTAGCGCTACAGATACGCAGTATTTT. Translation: CASSVEFSATDTQYF.

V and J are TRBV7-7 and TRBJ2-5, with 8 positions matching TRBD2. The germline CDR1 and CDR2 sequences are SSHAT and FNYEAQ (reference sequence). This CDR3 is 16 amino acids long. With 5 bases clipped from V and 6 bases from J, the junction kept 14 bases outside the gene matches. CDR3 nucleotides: TGTGCCAGCAGCCCAGCGACGGGAGGGGTGGGGAAGACCCAGTACTTC. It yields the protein CASSPATGGVGKTQYF.

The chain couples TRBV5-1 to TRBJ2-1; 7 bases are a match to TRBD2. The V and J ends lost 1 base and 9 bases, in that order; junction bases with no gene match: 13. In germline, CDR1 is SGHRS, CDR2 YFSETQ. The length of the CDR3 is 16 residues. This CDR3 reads CASSLTGGGLLGEQFF. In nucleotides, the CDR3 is TGCGCCAGCAGCTTGACGGGCGGGGGTCTTTTGGGTGAGCAGTTCTTC. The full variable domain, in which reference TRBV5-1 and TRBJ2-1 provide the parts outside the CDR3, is KAGVTQTPRYLIKTRGQQVTLSCSPISGHRSVSWYQQTPGQGLQFLFEYFSETQRNKGNFPGRFSGRQFSNSRSEMNVSTLELGDSALYLCASSLTGGGLLGEQFFGPGTRLTVL.

The CDR3 coding sequence is TGCAGCGTTGACATGGGGACAGGGAACACTGAAGCTTTCTTT. It encodes CSVDMGTGNTEAFF. This sequence joins TRBV29-1 and TRBJ1-1; TRBD1 matches at 8 bases. The germline V gene encodes CDR1 SQVTM and CDR2 ANQGSEA. J lost 1 base, V lost 3 bases, and 4 bases had no gene match. The CDR3 loop spans 14 amino acids.

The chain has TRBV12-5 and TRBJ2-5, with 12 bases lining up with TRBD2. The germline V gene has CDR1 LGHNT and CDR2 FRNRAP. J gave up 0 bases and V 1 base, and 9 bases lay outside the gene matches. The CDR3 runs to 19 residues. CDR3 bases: TGTGCTAGTGGTTTGGCCTTGTCTAGCGGGGGGGCATACCAAGAGACCCAGTACTTC. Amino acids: CASGLALSSGGAYQETQYF.

For the CDR3, the DNA is TGTGCCTGGAGTCGGGACAGCATGAACACTGAAGCTTTCTTT. As protein: CAWSRDSMNTEAFF. This chain links TRBV30 with TRBJ1-1; 7 positions match TRBD1. Looked up from germline, CDR1 is GTSNPN and CDR2 is SVGIG (reference sequence). J lost 0 bases, V lost 2 bases, and 3 bases had no gene match. CDR3 size: 14 residues.

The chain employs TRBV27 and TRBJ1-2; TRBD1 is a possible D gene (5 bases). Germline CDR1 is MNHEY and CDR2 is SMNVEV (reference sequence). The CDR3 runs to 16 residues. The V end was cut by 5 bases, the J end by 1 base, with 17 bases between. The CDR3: CASSPQGAIINYGYTF. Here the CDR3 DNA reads TGTGCCAGCAGTCCACAAGGGGCGATCATTAACTATGGCTACACCTTC.

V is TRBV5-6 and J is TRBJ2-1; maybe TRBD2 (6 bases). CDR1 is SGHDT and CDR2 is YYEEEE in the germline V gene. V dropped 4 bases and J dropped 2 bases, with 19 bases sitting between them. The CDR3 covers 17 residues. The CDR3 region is CASSPPLGTGTYNEQFF. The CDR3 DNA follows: TGTGCCAGCAGCCCCCCCCTGGGGACTGGGACCTACAATGAGCAGTTCTTC.

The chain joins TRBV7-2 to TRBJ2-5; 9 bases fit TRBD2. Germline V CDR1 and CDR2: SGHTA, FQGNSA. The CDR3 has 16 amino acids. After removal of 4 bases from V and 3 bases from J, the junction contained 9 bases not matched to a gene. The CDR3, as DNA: TGTGCCAGCAGCTCCTTAGCGGGAGCCGCTGAAGAGACCCAGTACTTC. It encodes CASSSLAGAAEETQYF. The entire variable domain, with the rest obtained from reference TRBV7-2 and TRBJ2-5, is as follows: GAGVSQSPSNKVTEKGKDVELRCDPISGHTALYWYRQSLGQGLEFLIYFQGNSAPDKSGLPSDRFSAERTGGSVSTLTIQRTQQEDSAVYLCASSSLAGAAEETQYFGPGTRLLVL.

The CDR3 DNA is TGTGCCAGTAGGGACAGGGGCCCCGGAAACACTGAAGCTTTCTTT. It codes for CASRDRGPGNTEAFF. This rearrangement joins TRBV19 to TRBJ1-1; 9 bases map to TRBD1. There are 15 residues in the CDR3. Germline-derived CDR1 and CDR2 are LNHDA and SQIVND (reference sequence). The trim removed 6 bases at V and 2 bases at J, leaving 7 bases unmatched.

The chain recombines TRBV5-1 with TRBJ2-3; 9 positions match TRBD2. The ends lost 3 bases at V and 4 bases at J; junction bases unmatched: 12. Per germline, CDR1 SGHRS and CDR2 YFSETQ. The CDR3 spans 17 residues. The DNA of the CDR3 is TGCGCCAGCAGCTCAGCTAGCGGGGCTTATAGGGCAGATACGCAGTATTTT. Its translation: CASSSASGAYRADTQYF.

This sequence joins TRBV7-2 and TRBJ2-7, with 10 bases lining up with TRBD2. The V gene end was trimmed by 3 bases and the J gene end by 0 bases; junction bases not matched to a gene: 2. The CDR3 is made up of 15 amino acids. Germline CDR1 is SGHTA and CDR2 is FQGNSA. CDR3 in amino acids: CASSFLAGDSYEQYF. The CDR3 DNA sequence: TGTGCCAGCAGCTTTCTAGCGGGGGACTCCTACGAGCAGTACTTC.

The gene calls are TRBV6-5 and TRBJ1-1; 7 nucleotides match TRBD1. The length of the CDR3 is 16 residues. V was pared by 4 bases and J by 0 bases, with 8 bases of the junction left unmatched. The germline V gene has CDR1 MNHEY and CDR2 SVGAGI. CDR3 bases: TGTGCCAGCAGTTCCGCCGCGGGACAGATGAACACTGAAGCTTTCTTT. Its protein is CASSSAAGQMNTEAFF.

The CDR3, as DNA: TGTGCCACCTCCCACCCGGACATTTTATCTGGAAACACCATATATTTT. This gives the protein CATSHPDILSGNTIYF. The chain carries TRBV28 and TRBJ1-3; a weak D match, TRBD1 (5 bases). Looked up from germline, CDR1 is MDHEN and CDR2 is SYDVKM. The CDR3 loop spans 16 amino acids. V was trimmed by 10 bases and J by 1 base, leaving 20 bases between them.

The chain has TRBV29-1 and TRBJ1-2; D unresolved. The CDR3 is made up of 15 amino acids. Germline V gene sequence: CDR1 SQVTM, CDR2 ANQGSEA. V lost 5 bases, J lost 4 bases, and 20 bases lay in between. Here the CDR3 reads CSVFSYGGSPYGYTF. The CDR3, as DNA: TGCAGCGTTTTCTCATACGGAGGGAGTCCCTATGGCTACACCTTC. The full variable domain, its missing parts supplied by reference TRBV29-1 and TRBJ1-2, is SAVISQKPSRDICQRGTSLTIQCQVDSQVTMMFWYRQQPGQSLTLIATANQGSEATYESGFVIDKFPISRPNLTFSTLTVSNMSPEDSSIYLCSVFSYGGSPYGYTFGSGTRLTVV.

The CDR3: CASSVQGGSYNEQFF. The CDR3 nucleotides are TGTGCCAGCAGCGTACAGGGAGGTAGCTACAATGAGCAGTTCTTC. The gene calls are TRBV9 and TRBJ2-1, with D tentatively TRBD2 (6 bases). The V gene lost 1 base and the J gene lost 3 bases, with 11 bases spanning the gap. This CDR3 has 15 residues. Germline assignment: CDR1 SGDLS and CDR2 YYNGEE.

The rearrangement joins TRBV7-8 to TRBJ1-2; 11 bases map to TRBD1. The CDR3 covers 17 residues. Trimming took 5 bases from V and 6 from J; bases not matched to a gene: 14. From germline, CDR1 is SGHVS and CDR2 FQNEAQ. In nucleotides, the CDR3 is TGTGCCAGCAGCCCGAGGGACAGGGGGACGATACGGGATGGCTACACCTTC. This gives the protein CASSPRDRGTIRDGYTF.

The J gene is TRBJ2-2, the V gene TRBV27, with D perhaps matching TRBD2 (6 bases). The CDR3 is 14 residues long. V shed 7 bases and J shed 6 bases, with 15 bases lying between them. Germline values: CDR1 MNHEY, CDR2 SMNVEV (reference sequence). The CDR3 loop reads CASTHPGTSGELFF. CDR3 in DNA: TGTGCCAGCACCCACCCAGGGACTTCCGGGGAGCTGTTTTTT.

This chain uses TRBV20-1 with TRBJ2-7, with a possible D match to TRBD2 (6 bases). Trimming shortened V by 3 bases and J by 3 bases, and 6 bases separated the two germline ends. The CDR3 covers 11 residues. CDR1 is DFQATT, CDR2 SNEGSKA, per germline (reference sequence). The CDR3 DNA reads TGCAGTGCTAGGGGGGGCTACGAGCAGTACTTC. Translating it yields CSARGGYEQYF.

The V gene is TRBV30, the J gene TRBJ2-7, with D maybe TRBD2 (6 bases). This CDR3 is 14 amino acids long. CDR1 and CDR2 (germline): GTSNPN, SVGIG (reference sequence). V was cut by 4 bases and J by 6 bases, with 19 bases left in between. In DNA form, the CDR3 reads TGTGCCTGGATGTCCCGGGAGATAAGGGTCGAGCAGTACTTC. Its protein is CAWMSREIRVEQYF.

CDR3 bases: TGTGCCAGCAGCGCAGGACTAGCCGCACTTGAGCAGTTCTTC. It yields the protein CASSAGLAALEQFF. This rearrangement joins TRBV5-6 to TRBJ2-1, with 8 bases matching TRBD2. Germline V CDR1 and CDR2: SGHDT, YYEEEE. Trimming at V came to 4 bases and at J to 9 bases, leaving 9 bases not matched to a gene. The CDR3 spans 14 residues.

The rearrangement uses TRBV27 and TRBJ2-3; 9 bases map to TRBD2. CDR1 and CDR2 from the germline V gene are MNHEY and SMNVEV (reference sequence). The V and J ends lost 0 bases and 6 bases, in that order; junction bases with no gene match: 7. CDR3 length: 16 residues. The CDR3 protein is CASSLSPRGGWDTQYF. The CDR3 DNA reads TGTGCCAGCAGTTTATCCCCGCGGGGGGGATGGGATACGCAGTATTTT.

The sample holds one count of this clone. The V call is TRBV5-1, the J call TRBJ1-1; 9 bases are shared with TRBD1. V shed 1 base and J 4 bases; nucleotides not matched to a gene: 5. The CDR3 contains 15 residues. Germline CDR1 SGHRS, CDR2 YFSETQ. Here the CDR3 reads CASSLKQGAATEAFF. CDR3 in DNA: TGCGCCAGCAGCTTGAAACAGGGGGCCGCCACTGAAGCTTTCTTT.

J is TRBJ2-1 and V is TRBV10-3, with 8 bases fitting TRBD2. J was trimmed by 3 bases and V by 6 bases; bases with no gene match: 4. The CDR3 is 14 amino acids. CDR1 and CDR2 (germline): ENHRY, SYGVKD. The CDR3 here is CAIRGGGHYNEQFF. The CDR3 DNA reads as TGTGCCATCAGGGGCGGGGGGCACTACAATGAGCAGTTCTTC.

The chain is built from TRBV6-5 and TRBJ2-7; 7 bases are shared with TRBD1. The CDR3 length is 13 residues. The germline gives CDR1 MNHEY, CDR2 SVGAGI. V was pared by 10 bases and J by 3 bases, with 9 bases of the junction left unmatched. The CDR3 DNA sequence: TGTGCCACGGGACAGCTCGGGGTCTACGAGCAGTACTTC. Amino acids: CATGQLGVYEQYF.

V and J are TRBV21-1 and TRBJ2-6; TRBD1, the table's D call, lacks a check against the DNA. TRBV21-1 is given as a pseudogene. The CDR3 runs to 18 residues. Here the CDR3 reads CASPGRRQGDSGANVLTF. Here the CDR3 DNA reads TGTGCCAGCCCCGGGCGTAGACAGGGGGATTCTGGGGCCAACGTCCTGACTTTC.